Given below is one TCR beta chain in context. Antigen specificity is unknown. The CDR3 runs 18 residues. Germline V gene sequence: CDR1 ENHRY, CDR2 SYGVKD. This record belongs to a study of CXCR3-negative and CXCR3-positive naive CD8 T cells. The study, taken as a whole, reports: CXCR3-positive naive cells had TRB CDR3s that were more hydrophobic than CXCR3-negative naive cells had. Similar TRBV-TRBJ gene usage was seen in naive CXCR3-negative and CXCR3-positive cells, but not in memory cells.

Every individual CD8+ T cell subset underwent sorting in triplicate at under 350,000 cells apiece. Identification of naive CD8+ T cells rested on CD45RO-CCR7+CD27+CD95- status. 5' RACE with UMI labels generated the TRB cDNA libraries. One entry per CDR3 protein, without DNA, is what TCRdb gives after re-calling the 5' RACE reads. Its clone listing holds 55,000 to 75,000 distinct CDR3 sequences. Sequencing was done on a sample of naive CXCR3+ CD8+ T cells from blood. Subset: CD45RO-CCR7+CD27+CD95- naive CD8+ T cells expressing CXCR3 (TNR3+). The gene calls are TRBV10-3 and TRBJ2-1; TCRdb indicates TRBD2, and absent DNA this call remains unverified. The sequence was obtained from a human donor in good health. Some clones in this sample may be carry-over from other donors' samples. This CDR3 reads CAISDLGLAGGFYNEQFF.